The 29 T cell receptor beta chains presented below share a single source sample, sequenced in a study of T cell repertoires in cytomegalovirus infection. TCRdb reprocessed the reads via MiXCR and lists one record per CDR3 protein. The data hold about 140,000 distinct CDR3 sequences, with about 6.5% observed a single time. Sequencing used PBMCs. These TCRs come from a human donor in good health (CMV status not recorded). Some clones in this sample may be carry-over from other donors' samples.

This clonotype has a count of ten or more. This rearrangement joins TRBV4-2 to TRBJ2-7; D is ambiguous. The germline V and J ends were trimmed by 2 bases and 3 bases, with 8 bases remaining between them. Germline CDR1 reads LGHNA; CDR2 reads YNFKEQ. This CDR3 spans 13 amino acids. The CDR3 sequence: CASSQLRGYEQYF. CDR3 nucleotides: TGTGCCAGCAGCCAACTTCGCGGCTACGAGCAGTACTTC.

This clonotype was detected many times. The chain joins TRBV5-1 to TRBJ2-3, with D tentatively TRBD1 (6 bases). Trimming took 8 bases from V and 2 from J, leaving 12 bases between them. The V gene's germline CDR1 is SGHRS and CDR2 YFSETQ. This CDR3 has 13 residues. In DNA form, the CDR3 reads TGCGCCAGTTCGGACAGTCCCACAGATACGCAGTATTTT. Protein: CASSDSPTDTQYF.

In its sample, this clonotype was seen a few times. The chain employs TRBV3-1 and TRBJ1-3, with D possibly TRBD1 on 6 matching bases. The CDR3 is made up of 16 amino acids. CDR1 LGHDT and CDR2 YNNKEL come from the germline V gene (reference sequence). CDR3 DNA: TGTGCGAGCGATGGACCGGGACACAGCTCTGGAAACACCATATATTTT. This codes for CASDGPGHSSGNTIYF.

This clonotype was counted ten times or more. The DNA of the CDR3 is TGTGCTAGTGGCCCCGGGACTAGCGGGGGGGTGGAGACCCAGTACTTC. It yields the protein CASGPGTSGGVETQYF. J is TRBJ2-5 and V is TRBV12-5; 16 positions match TRBD2. Trimming took 6 bases from V and 5 from J; bases not matched to a gene: 6. CDR1 and CDR2 from the germline V gene are LGHNT and FRNRAP. The CDR3 runs 16 residues.

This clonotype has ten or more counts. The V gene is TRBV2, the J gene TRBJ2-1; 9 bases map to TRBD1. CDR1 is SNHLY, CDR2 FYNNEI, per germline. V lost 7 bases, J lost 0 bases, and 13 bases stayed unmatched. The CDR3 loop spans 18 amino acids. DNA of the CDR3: TGTGCCAGCAATACCGGGACAGGGTTCTTGAGCTCCTACAATGAGCAGTTCTTC. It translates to CASNTGTGFLSSYNEQFF.

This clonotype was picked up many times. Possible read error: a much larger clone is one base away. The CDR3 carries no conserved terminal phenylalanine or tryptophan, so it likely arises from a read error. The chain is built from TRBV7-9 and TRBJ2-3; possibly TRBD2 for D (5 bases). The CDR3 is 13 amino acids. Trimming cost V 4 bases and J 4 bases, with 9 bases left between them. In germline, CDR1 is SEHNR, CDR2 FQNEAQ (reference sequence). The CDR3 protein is CASSSGESDTQYL. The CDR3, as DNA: TGTGCCAGCAGCTCCGGGGAATCAGATACGCAGTATCTT.

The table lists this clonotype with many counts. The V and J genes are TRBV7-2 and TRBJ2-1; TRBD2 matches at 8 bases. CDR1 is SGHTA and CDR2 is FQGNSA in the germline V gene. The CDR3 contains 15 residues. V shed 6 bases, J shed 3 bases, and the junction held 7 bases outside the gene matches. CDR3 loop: CASRPAGALYNEQFF. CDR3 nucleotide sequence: TGTGCCAGCAGACCAGCGGGGGCCCTCTACAATGAGCAGTTCTTC.

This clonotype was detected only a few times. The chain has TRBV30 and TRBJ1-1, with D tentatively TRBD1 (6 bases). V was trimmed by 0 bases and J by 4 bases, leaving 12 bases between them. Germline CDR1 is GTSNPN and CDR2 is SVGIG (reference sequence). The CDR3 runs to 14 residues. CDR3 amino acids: CAWSVRQGTTEAFF. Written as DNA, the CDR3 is TGTGCCTGGAGTGTACGTCAGGGGACCACTGAAGCTTTCTTT. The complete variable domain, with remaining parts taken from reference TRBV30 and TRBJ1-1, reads SQTIHQWPATLVQPVGSPLSLECTVEGTSNPNLYWYRQAAGRGLQLLFYSVGIGQISSEVPQNLSASRPQDRQFILSSKKLLLSDSGFYLCAWSVRQGTTEAFFGQGTRLTVV.

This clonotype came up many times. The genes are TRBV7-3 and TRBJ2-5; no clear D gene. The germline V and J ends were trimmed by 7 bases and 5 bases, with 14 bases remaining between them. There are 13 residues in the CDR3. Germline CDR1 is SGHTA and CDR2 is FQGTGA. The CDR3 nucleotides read TGTGCCAGCACCCGAGGAGTTGGGGAGACCCAGTACTTC. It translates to CASTRGVGETQYF. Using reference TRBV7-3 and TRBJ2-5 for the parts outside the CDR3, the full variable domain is GAGVSQTPSNKVTEKGKYVELRCDPISGHTALYWYRQSLGQGPEFLIYFQGTGAADDSGLPNDRFFAVRPEGSVSTLKIQRTERGDSAVYLCASTRGVGETQYFGPGTRLLVL.

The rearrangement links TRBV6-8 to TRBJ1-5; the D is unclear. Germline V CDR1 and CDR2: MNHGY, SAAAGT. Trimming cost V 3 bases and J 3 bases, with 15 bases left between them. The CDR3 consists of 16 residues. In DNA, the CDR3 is TGTGCCAGCAGTTATCCCGTGGAACCCGACAATCAGCCCCAGCATTTT. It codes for CASSYPVEPDNQPQHF.

In DNA form, the CDR3 reads TGTGCCAGCAGTAAGACAGGGTCTGAAGCTTTCTTT. Translating it yields CASSKTGSEAFF. This chain links TRBV27 with TRBJ1-1, with TRBD1 matching over 7 bases. CDR1 MNHEY and CDR2 SMNVEV come from the germline V gene (reference sequence). CDR3 length: 12 residues. The ends lost 5 bases at V and 6 bases at J; junction bases unmatched: 3.

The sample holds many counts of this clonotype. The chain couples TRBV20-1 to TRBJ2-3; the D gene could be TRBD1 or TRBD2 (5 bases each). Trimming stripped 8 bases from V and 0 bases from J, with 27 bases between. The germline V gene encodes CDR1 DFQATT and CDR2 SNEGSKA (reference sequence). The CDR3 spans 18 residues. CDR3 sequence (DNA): TGCAGTTGGGTGGTCCCGGGACCCGGCCATACTAGCACAGATACGCAGTATTTT. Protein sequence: CSWVVPGPGHTSTDTQYF.

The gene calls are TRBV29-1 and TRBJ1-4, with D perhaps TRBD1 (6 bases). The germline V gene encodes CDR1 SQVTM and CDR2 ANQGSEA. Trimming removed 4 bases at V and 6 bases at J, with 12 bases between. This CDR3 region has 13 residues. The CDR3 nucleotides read TGCAGCGTTGCAGAGGGGGGAGATGAAAAACTGTTTTTT. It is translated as CSVAEGGDEKLFF.

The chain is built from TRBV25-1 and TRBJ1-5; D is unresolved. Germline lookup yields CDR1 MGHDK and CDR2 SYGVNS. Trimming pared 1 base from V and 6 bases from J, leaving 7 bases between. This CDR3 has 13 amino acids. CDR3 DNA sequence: TGTGCCAGCAGTGAATCTGGCCTTCAGCCCCAGCATTTT. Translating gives CASSESGLQPQHF.

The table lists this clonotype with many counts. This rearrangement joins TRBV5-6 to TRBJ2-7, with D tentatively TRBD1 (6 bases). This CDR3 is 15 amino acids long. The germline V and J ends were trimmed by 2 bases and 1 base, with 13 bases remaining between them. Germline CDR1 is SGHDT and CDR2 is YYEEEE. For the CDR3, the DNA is TGTGCCAGCAGCTTCCGACAGGCAGGTTCCTACGAGCAGTACTTC. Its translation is CASSFRQAGSYEQYF.

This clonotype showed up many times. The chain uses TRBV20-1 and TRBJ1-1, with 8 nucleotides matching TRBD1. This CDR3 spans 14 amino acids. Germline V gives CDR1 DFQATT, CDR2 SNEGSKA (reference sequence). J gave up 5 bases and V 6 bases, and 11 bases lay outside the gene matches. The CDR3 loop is CSASRQGPGTEAFF. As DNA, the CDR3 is TGCAGTGCGTCTAGACAGGGGCCGGGGACTGAAGCTTTCTTT.

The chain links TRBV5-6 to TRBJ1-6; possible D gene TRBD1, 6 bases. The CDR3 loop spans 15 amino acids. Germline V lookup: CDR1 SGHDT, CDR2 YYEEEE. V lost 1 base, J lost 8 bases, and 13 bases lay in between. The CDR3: CASSLKARGYSPLHF. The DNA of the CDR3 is TGTGCCAGCAGCTTGAAGGCCAGGGGATATTCACCCCTCCACTTT. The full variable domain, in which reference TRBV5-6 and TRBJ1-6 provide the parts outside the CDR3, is DAGVTQSPTHLIKTRGQQVTLRCSPKSGHDTVSWYQQALGQGPQFIFQYYEEEERQRGNFPDRFSGHQFPNYSSELNVNALLLGDSALYLCASSLKARGYSPLHFGNGTRLTVT.

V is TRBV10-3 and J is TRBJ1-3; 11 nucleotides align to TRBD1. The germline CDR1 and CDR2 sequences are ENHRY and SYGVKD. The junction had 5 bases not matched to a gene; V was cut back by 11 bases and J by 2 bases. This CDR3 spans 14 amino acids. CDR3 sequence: CAGGDRGTGNTIYF. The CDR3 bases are TGTGCCGGGGGGGACAGGGGGACTGGAAACACCATATATTTT.

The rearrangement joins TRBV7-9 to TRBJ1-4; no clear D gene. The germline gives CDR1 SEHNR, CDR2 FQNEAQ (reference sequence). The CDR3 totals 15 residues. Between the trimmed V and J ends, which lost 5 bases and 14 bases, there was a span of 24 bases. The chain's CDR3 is CASSLRRRRILSLFF. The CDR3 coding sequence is TGTGCCAGCAGCCTCCGGAGGCGGCGAATTCTCAGCCTGTTTTTT.

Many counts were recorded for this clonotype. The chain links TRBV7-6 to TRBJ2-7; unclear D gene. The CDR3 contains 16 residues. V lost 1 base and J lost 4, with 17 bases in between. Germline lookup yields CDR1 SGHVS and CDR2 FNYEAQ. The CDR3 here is CASSLGPTGPKYEQYF. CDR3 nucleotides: TGTGCCAGCAGCTTAGGCCCCACGGGCCCCAAGTACGAGCAGTACTTC.

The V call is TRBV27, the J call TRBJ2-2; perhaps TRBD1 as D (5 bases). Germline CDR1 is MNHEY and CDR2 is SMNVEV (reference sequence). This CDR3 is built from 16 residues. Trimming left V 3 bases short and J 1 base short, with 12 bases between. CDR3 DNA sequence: TGTGCCAGCAGTTTCAGGCAGGGCGAGAACACCGGGGAGCTGTTTTTT. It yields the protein CASSFRQGENTGELFF.

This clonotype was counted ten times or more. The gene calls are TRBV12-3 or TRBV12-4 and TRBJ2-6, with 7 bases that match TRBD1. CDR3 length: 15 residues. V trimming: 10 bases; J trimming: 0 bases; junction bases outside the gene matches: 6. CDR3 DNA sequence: TGTGCCATCCCCAGGGGGTTCTCTGGGGCCAACGTCCTGACTTTC. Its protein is CAIPRGFSGANVLTF.

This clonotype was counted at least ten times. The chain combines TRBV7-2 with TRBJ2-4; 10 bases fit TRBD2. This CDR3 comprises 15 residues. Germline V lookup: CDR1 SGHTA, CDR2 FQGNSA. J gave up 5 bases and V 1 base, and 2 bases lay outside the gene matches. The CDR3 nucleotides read TGTGCCAGCAGCTTAGAGCTAGCGGGGGAAAACATTCAGTACTTC. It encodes CASSLELAGENIQYF.

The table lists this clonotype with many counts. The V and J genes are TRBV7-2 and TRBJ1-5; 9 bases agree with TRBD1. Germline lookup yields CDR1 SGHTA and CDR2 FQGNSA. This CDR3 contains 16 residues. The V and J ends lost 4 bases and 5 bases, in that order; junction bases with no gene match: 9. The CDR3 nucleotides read TGTGCCAGCAGCTCCGCCGGGACAGGGCCTTATCAGCCCCAGCATTTT. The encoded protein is CASSSAGTGPYQPQHF.

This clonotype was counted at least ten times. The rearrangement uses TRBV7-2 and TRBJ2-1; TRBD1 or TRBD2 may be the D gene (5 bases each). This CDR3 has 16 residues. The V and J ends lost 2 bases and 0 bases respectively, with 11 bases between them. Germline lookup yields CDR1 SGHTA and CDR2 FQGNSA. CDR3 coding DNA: TGTGCCAGCAGCTTATTTGGGACCGGCTCCTACAATGAGCAGTTCTTC. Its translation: CASSLFGTGSYNEQFF. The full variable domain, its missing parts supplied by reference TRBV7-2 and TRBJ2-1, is GAGVSQSPSNKVTEKGKDVELRCDPISGHTALYWYRQSLGQGLEFLIYFQGNSAPDKSGLPSDRFSAERTGGSVSTLTIQRTQQEDSAVYLCASSLFGTGSYNEQFFGPGTRLTVL.

In DNA, the CDR3 is TGCGCCAGCAGCCCCCAGCCCACTAGCCAGGAACCCCAGTACTTC. Translating it yields CASSPQPTSQEPQYF. V is TRBV5-1 and J is TRBJ2-7; D is possibly TRBD2 (6 bases). Germline V CDR1 and CDR2: SGHRS, YFSETQ. This CDR3 has 15 residues. The germline V and J ends were trimmed by 4 bases and 10 bases, with 24 bases remaining between them.

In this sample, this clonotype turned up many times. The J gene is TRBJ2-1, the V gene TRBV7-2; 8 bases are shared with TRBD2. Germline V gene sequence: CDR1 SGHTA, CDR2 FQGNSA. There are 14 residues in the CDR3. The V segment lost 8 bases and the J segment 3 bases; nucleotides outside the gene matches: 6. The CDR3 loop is CASQIAGRYNEQFF. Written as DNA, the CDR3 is TGTGCCAGCCAAATAGCGGGGCGCTACAATGAGCAGTTCTTC.

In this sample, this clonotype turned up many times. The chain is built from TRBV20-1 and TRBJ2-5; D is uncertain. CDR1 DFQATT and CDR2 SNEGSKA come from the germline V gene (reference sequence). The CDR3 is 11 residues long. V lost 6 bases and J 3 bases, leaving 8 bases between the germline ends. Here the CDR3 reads CSALSKETQYF. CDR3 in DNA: TGCAGTGCCTTATCGAAAGAGACCCAGTACTTC.

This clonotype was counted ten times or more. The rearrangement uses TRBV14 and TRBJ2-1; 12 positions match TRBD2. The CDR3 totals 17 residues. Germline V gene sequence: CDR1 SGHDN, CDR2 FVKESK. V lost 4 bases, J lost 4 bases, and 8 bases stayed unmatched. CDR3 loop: CASSLRRTSGMYNEQFF. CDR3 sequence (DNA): TGTGCCAGCAGCCTACGACGGACTAGCGGGATGTACAATGAGCAGTTCTTC.